The rows below give T cell receptor beta chains drawn from one sample of a study of memory CD4+ T cells and cytomegalovirus serostatus. Sequencing used immunoSEQ multiplex PCR; TCRdb keeps in-frame clones, though not all of them. The sample shows approximately 88,000 clones, around 80% of them seen only once. Sequencing used memory CD4+ T cells from blood. The receptors come from an adult in good health and CMV-seropositive. Each CDR3 is given with its conserved first and last residue. D genes are given only for firm matches. Size is omitted from some rows. Given values are once, few, many or a class for expanded clones.

V gene	clone size	D gene	J gene	CDR3 protein	CDR3 DNA
TRBV5-4	-	-	TRBJ1-2	CASSSDGAYGYTF	TGTGCCAGCAGTTCCGACGGTGCCTATGGCTACACCTTC
TRBV11-3	once	TRBD2	TRBJ2-1	CASSLESGSYNEQFF	TGTGCCAGCAGCTTAGAGAGCGGGAGTTATAATGAGCAGTTCTTC
TRBV5-4	-	TRBD2	TRBJ2-7	CASSLGGLAGGSEQYF	TGTGCCAGCAGCTTGGGGGGACTAGCGGGGGGAAGCGAGCAGTACTTC
TRBV7-2	-	-	TRBJ1-2	CASSLYLTESHYGYTF	TGTGCCAGCAGCTTATACCTCACCGAGTCCCACTATGGCTACACCTTC
TRBV9	-	-	TRBJ1-3	CASSVIGDRAGNTIYF	TGTGCCAGCAGCGTAATCGGGGATAGAGCGGGAAACACCATATATTTT
TRBV30	-	-	TRBJ1-4	CAWSDQVGGTRTEKLFF	TGTGCCTGGAGTGACCAGGTGGGAGGGACTCGTACTGAAAAACTGTTTTTT
TRBV30	-	-	TRBJ1-4	CAWSASHNEKLFF	TGTGCCTGGAGCGCCTCCCATAATGAAAAACTGTTTTTT
TRBV7-3	-	TRBD1	TRBJ2-2	CASSKGTGGVGGELFF	TGTGCCAGCAGCAAAGGGACAGGGGGCGTTGGCGGGGAGCTGTTTTTT
TRBV25-1	-	-	TRBJ2-7	CASSGVGMQYF	TGTGCCAGCAGTGGAGTGGGCATGCAGTACTTC
TRBV10-3	-	TRBD2	TRBJ2-7	CASSGGLAGATTYEQYF	TGTGCCAGCTCAGGGGGACTAGCGGGCGCAACTACCTACGAGCAGTACTTC
TRBV4-3	-	-	TRBJ1-1	CASSQGWTEAFF	TGCGCCAGCAGCCAAGGGTGGACTGAAGCTTTCTTT
TRBV27	-	-	TRBJ2-7	CASSPKGRAYEQYF	TGTGCCAGCAGTCCAAAGGGGAGAGCCTACGAGCAGTACTTC
TRBV19	once	-	TRBJ2-2	CASGSGELFF	TGTGCCAGCGGGTCGGGGGAGCTGTTTTTT
TRBV28	-	-	TRBJ1-1	CASSPGHGMNTEAFF	TGTGCCAGCAGTCCTGGACACGGAATGAACACTGAAGCTTTCTTT
TRBV27	-	TRBD2	TRBJ2-4	CASSLKRENIQYF	TGTGCCAGCAGTTTAAAGCGGGAGAACATTCAGTACTTC
TRBV30	few	-	TRBJ2-7	CAWSVSSYEQYF	TGTGCCTGGAGTGTATCCAGCTACGAGCAGTACTTC
TRBV7-3	-	-	TRBJ2-1	CASSLEAGEIREQFF	TGTGCCAGCAGCTTAGAAGCAGGGGAGATTCGGGAGCAGTTCTTC
TRBV6-1	-	TRBD1	TRBJ2-7	CASSEVGQGAYEQYF	TGTGCCAGCAGTGAAGTAGGACAGGGGGCTTACGAGCAGTACTTC
TRBV28	-	TRBD1	TRBJ2-7	CASRGQGRSYEQYF	TGTGCCAGCAGAGGACAGGGCCGCTCCTACGAGCAGTACTTC
TRBV30	once	-	TRBJ1-3	CAWSLLREPIYF	TGTGCCTGGAGTTTACTCAGGGAGCCCATATATTTT
TRBV6-1	-	-	TRBJ2-7	CASSALGSTYEQYF	TGTGCCAGCAGCGCCCTTGGATCCACCTACGAGCAGTACTTC
TRBV7-9	-	-	TRBJ2-5	CASSLSGSGETQYF	TGTGCCAGCAGCTTATCGGGGTCCGGGGAGACCCAGTACTTC
TRBV30	-	-	TRBJ2-5	CAWSAAGWTQYF	TGTGCCTGGAGTGCCGCGGGCTGGACCCAGTACTTC
TRBV5-1	-	TRBD1	TRBJ1-2	CASSRDRDSYGYTF	TGCGCCAGCAGCCGGGACAGGGACAGCTATGGCTACACCTTC
TRBV6-1	-	TRBD2	TRBJ2-7	CASSERLAGGYEQYF	TGTGCCAGCAGTGAACGGCTAGCGGGAGGATACGAGCAGTACTTC
TRBV7-8	-	-	TRBJ1-1	CASSLALAVEGTEAFF	TGTGCCAGCAGCTTAGCGCTCGCCGTTGAAGGCACTGAAGCTTTCTTT
TRBV10-3	-	-	TRBJ2-3	CAISEVTGDTQYF	TGTGCCATCAGTGAAGTCACCGGGGATACGCAGTATTTT
TRBV2	-	-	TRBJ2-5	CASSWWEETQYF	TGTGCCAGCAGCTGGTGGGAAGAGACCCAGTACTTC
TRBV27	-	TRBD1	TRBJ1-2	CASSPSGQGGGYTF	TGTGCCAGCAGTCCCTCCGGACAGGGCGGGGGCTACACCTTC
TRBV6-5	-	-	TRBJ1-4	CASSYGAGGEKLFF	TGTGCCAGCAGTTACGGGGCCGGGGGGGAAAAACTGTTTTTT
TRBV28	-	TRBD1	TRBJ1-2	CASSLSTGGRYGYTF	TGTGCCAGCAGTTTATCGACAGGGGGCCGCTATGGCTACACCTTC